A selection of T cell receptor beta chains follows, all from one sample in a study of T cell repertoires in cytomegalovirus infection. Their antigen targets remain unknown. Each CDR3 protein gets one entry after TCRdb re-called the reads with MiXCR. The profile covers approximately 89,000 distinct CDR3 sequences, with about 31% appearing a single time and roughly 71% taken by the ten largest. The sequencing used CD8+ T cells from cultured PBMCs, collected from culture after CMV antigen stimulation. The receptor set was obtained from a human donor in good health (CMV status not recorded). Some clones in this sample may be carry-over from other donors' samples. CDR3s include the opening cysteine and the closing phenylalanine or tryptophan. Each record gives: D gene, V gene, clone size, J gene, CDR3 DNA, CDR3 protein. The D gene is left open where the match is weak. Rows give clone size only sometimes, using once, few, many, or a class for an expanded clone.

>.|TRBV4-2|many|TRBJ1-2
TGTGCCAGCAGCCACCCTGGGGTACAGATCGATGGCTACACCTTC
CASSHPGVQIDGYTF
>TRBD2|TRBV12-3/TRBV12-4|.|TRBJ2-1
TGTGCCAGCAGTTCAAGTGAGGGCGGGGGACACAATGAGCAGTTCTTC
CASSSSEGGGHNEQFF
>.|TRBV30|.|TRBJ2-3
TGTGCCTGGAGTTGGGTCTTGGGTGGCACAGATACGCAGTATTTT
CAWSWVLGGTDTQYF
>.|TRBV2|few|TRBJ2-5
TGTGCCAGCAGGGACATTCAAGAGACCCAGTACTTC
CASRDIQETQYF
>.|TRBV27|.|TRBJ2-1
TGTGCCAGCAGCCTCACCCGGGGCAATGAGCAGTTCTTC
CASSLTRGNEQFF
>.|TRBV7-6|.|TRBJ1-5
TGTGCCAGCAGCTTAGACGGGGCACATCGGCCCCAGCATTTT
CASSLDGAHRPQHF
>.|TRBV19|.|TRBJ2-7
TGTGCCAGTTCAAACGGGTACGAGCAGTACTTC
CASSNGYEQYF
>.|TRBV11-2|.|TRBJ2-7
TGTGCCAGCAGCTTAGGAACAGGCGGCTACAAGCAGTACTTC
CASSLGTGGYKQYF
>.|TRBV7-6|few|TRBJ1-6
TGTGCCAGCAGCATGGAAGACGTATATAATTCACCCCTCCACTTT
CASSMEDVYNSPLHF
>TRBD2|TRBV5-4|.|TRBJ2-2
TGTGCCAGCAGCTTCCAGCGGACTAGCAACACCGGGGAGCTGTTTTTT
CASSFQRTSNTGELFF
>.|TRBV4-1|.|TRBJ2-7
TGCGCCAGCAGCCAATCCTTGTACGACGAGCAGTACTTC
CASSQSLYDEQYF
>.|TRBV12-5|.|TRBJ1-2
TGTGCTAGTGGTTTGCAGGGGCAGACCCCCACCAGGCCTAACTATGGCTACACCTTC
CASGLQGQTPTRPNYGYTF
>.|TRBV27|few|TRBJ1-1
TGTGCCAGCAGTTTCTCTGGGAGGACTGAAGCTTTCTTT
CASSFSGRTEAFF
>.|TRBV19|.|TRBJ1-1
TGTGCCAGTAGTACCCGACAATCTCCCGTGAACACTGAAGCTTTCTTT
CASSTRQSPVNTEAFF
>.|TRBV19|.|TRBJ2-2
TGTGCCAGACACTTAGGGCCCGGGGAGCTGTTTTTT
CARHLGPGELFF
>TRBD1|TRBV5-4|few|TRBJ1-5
TGTGCCAGCAGCTTTGGCGGGACAGGGGGTAATAGCAATCAGCCCCAGCATTTT
CASSFGGTGGNSNQPQHF
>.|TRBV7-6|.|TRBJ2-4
TGTGCCAGCAGCCAAGGACTTCCCGCCTTTGAAAACATTCAGTACTTC
CASSQGLPAFENIQYF
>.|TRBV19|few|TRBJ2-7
TGTGCCAGTAGTATATTCAGTGGGGCCTACGAGCAGTACTTC
CASSIFSGAYEQYF
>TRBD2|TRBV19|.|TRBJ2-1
TGTGCCAGTAGTCAAGGCGGGGGGGCCAGGGAGCAGTTCTTC
CASSQGGGAREQFF
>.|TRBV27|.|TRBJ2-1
TGTGCCAGCAGTTCCCTGGGTCTAGAGTACAATGAGCAGTTCTTC
CASSSLGLEYNEQFF
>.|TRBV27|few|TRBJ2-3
TGTGCCAGCAGTTTTTCAGGGAGGTCCGATACGCAGTATTTT
CASSFSGRSDTQYF
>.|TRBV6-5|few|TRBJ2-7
TGTGCCAGCAGTTACTCGCAGGGCTACGAGCAGTACTTC
CASSYSQGYEQYF
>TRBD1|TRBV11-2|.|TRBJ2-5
TGTGCCAGCAGCTTCCGGGACAGGGGGCATCGGGAGACCCAGTACTTC
CASSFRDRGHRETQYF
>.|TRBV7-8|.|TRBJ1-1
TGTGCCAGCAGCTTGGACGGGGTTGCCACTGAAGCTTTCTTT
CASSLDGVATEAFF
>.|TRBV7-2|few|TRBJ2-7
TGTGCCAGCAGCTTAGCTGGGCCCTCCTACGAGCAGTACTTC
CASSLAGPSYEQYF
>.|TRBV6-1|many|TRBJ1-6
TGTGCCAGCGGTGATATATGGAATTCACCCCTCCACTTT
CASGDIWNSPLHF
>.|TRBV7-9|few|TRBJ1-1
TGTGCCAGCTCAAAAGGGGACTCTGAAGCTTTCTTT
CASSKGDSEAFF
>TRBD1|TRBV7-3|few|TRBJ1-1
TGTGCCAGCGAATCCACGGACAGGGGCACTGAAGCTTTCTTT
CASESTDRGTEAFF
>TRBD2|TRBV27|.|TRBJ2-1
TGTGCCAGCAGTTCGGGACTAGCGGGGGCCCACAATGAGCAGTTCTTC
CASSSGLAGAHNEQFF
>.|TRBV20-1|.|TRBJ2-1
TGCAGTGCCCTGACTGGAAACAATGAGCAGTTCTTC
CSALTGNNEQFF
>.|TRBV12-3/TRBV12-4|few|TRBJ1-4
TGTGCCAGCAGCATCAGAGGGCTTGCAACTAATGAAAAACTGTTTTTT
CASSIRGLATNEKLFF
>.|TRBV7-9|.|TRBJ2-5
TGTGCCAGCAGCTCCCCGACAGGAAAGACCCAGTACTTC
CASSSPTGKTQYF
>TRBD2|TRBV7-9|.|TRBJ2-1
TGTGCCAGCAGCGATGGGACTAGTATTGAGCAGTTCTTC
CASSDGTSIEQFF
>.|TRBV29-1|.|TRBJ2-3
TGCAGCGTTGAAGACAGGGACGGAACAGATACGCAGTATTTT
CSVEDRDGTDTQYF
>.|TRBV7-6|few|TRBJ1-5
TGTGCCAGCAGCCATGGGGGCAATCAGCCCCAGCATTTT
CASSHGGNQPQHF
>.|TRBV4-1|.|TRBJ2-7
TGCGCCAGCAGCCAAGATAGTGGGGGGCTATTGGAGCAGTACTTC
CASSQDSGGLLEQYF
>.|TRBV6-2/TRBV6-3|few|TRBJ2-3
TGTGCCAGCAGTTACGGGGGTGTGGAGGAAGGAACAGATACGCAGTATTTT
CASSYGGVEEGTDTQYF
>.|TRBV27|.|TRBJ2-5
TGTGCCAGCAGTCCTTTTTCGGGCCAAGAGACCCAGTACTTC
CASSPFSGQETQYF